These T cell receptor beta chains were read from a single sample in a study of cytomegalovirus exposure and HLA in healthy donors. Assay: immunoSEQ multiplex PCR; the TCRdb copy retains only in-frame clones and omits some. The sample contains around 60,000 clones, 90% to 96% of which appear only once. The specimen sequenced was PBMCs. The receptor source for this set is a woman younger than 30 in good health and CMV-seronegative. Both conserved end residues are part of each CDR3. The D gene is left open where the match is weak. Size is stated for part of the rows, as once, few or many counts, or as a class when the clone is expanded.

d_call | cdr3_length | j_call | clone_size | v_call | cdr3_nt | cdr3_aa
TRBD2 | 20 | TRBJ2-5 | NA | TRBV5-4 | TGTGCCAGCAGCTTGCCCGGCCGGGGACTAGCGGGAGGGCCGGGCGAGACCCAGTACTTC | CASSLPGRGLAGGPGETQYF
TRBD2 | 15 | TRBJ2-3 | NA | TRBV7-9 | TGTGCCAGCAGCCCACGGACTAGCTTCACAGATACGCAGTATTTT | CASSPRTSFTDTQYF
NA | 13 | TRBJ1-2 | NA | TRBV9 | TGTGCCAGCAGCGTAGGCATCGGGTATGGCTACACCTTC | CASSVGIGYGYTF
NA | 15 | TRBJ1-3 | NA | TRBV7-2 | TGTGCCAGCAGCTTGGGGGCCTCCTCTGGAAACACCATATATTTT | CASSLGASSGNTIYF
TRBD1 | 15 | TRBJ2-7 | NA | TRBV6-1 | TGTGCCAGCAGCGAGGGACAGGGACCACCTTACGAGCAGTACTTC | CASSEGQGPPYEQYF
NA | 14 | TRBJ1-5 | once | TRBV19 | TGTGCCAGTAGTCGGACAAGGCCTAACCAGCCCCAGCATTTT | CASSRTRPNQPQHF
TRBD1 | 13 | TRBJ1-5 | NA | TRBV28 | TGTGCCAGCAGCCGGGACAGTCCCTCGCCCCAGCATTTT | CASSRDSPSPQHF
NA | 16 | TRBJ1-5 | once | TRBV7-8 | TGTGCCAGCCAAAGGATGGGGGCTAGGAGCAATCAGCCCCAGCATTTT | CASQRMGARSNQPQHF
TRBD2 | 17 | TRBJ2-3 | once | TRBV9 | TGTGCCAGCAGCCCAAGACGTCCTAGCGGGGCCACAGATACGCAGTATTTT | CASSPRRPSGATDTQYF
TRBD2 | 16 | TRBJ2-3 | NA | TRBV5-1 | TGCGCCAGCAGCTTGGAACGGGGCGGGAGAGCAGATACGCAGTATTTT | CASSLERGGRADTQYF
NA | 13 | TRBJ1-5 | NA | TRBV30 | TGTGCCTGGAGTGCCCAGGCCAATCAGCCCCAGCATTTT | CAWSAQANQPQHF
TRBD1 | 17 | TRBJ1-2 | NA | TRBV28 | TGTGCCAGCTCCGACCACCCGAACCGGGACAGGGTCGGTGGCTACACCTTC | CASSDHPNRDRVGGYTF
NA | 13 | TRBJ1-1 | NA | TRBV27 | TGTGCCAGCAGTTCCCATGGGGCCACTGAAGCTTTCTTT | CASSSHGATEAFF
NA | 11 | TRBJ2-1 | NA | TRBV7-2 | TGTGCCAGCAGCCCCCTGGGGCAGCAGTTCTTC | CASSPLGQQFF
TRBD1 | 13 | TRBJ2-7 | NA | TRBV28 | TGTGCCAGCAGTTTGGGGGACAGAGCAGGGCAGTACTTC | CASSLGDRAGQYF
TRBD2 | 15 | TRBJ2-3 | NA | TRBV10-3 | TGTGCCACGGGACTAGCGGGGGGTTGGACAGATACGCAGTATTTT | CATGLAGGWTDTQYF
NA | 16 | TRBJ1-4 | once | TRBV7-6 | TGTGGCAGCAGCTTAGTAGGGCAGGAGGAGGATGAAAAACTGTTTTTT | CGSSLVGQEEDEKLFF
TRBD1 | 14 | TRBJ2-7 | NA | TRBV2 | TGTGCCAGCAGTGACGGGACAGGTGTCGACGAGCAGTACTTC | CASSDGTGVDEQYF
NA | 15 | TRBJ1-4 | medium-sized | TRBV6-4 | TGTGCCAGCAGTGTCAGCGACAGTCCTAATGAAAAACTGTTTTTT | CASSVSDSPNEKLFF
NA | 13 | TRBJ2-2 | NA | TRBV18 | TGTGCCAGCTCACCGGCTGGTGGCGGGGAGCTGTTTTTT | CASSPAGGGELFF
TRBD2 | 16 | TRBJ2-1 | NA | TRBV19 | TGTGCCAGTAGTATTCTGCTAGCGGGGGACTACAATGAGCAGTTCTTC | CASSILLAGDYNEQFF
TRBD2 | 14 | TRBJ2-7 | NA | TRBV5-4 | TGTGCCAGCAGCTTGTCTAGCGGGACTTACGAGCAGTACTTC | CASSLSSGTYEQYF
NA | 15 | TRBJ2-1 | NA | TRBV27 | TGTGCCAGCAGCCTAGATCCCAGCTCCTACAATGAGCAGTTCTTC | CASSLDPSSYNEQFF
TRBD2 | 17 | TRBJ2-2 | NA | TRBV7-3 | TGTGCCAGCAGCCCGGGGGCTAGCGGGGGGGCCACCGGGGAGCTGTTTTTT | CASSPGASGGATGELFF
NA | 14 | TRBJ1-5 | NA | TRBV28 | TGTGCCAGCAGTACGGGGGGAGGCAATCAGCCCCAGCATTTT | CASSTGGGNQPQHF
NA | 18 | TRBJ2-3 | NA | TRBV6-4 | TGTGCCAGCAGTGGCCGGACTACCCTTAACGAACCCACAGATACGCAGTATTTT | CASSGRTTLNEPTDTQYF
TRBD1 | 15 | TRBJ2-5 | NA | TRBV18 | TGTGCCAGCTCACCCCAACCGGGACAGCAAGAGACCCAGTACTTC | CASSPQPGQQETQYF
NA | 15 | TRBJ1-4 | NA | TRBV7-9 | TGTGCCAGCAGCTCAAACAGGGTAACTAATGAAAAACTGTTTTTT | CASSSNRVTNEKLFF
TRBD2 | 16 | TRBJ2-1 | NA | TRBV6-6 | TGTGCCAGCACCAACGGGGCGGGAGCGGACTACAATGAGCAGTTCTTC | CASTNGAGADYNEQFF
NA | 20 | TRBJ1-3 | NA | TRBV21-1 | TGTGCCAGCAGCAACGGGGGGTGGGACAGGGGGCGAAATACTGGAAACACCATATATTTT | CASSNGGWDRGRNTGNTIYF
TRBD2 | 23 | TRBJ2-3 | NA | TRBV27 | TGTGCCAGCAGTTACGGTACCAGTCCCGGGACTAGCGGGGGGATTCATAGCACAGATACGCAGTATTTT | CASSYGTSPGTSGGIHSTDTQYF
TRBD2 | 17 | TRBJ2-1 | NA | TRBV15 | TGTGCCACCAGCAGAACTGGACTAGCGGGATACTACAATGAGCAGTTCTTC | CATSRTGLAGYYNEQFF
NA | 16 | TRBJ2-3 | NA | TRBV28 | TGTGCCAGCAGTACACCGGTTGGGAGATGGCAAGATACGCAGTATTTT | CASSTPVGRWQDTQYF
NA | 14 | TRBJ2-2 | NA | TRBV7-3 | TGTGCCAGCAGCTTACTTCAGGGGCCCGGGGAGCTGTTTTTT | CASSLLQGPGELFF
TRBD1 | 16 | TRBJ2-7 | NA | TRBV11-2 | TGTGCCAGCAGCCGCGTAGGACAGGGGGTCCCCTACGAGCAGTACTTC | CASSRVGQGVPYEQYF
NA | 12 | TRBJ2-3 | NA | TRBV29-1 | TGCAGCGTTCGCCATCAGGGAGATACGCAGTATTTT | CSVRHQGDTQYF
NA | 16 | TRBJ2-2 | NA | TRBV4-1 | TGCGCCAGCAGCCAACGACTAGTGGCAGACACCGGGGAGCTGTTTTTT | CASSQRLVADTGELFF
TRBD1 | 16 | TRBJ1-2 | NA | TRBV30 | TGTGCCTGGAACCTAGGGGGTGGCAGGGGGAACTATGGCTACACCTTC | CAWNLGGGRGNYGYTF
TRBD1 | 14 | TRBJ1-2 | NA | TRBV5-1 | TGCGCCAGCAGCGTTGGGGACAGGGTCTATGGCTACACCTTC | CASSVGDRVYGYTF
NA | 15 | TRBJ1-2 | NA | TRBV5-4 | TGTGCCAGCAGCTTGGGGGCCAAGGTTAACTATGGCTACACCTTC | CASSLGAKVNYGYTF
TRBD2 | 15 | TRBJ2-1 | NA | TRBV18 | TGTGCCAGCTCACCGCCTAGCGGGTCCATTTCCGAGCAGTTCTTC | CASSPPSGSISEQFF
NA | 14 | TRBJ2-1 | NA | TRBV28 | TGTGCCAGCAATGGGTTCGTCTCGACTACCAAGCAGTTCTTC | CASNGFVSTTKQFF
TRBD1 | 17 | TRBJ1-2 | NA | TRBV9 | TGTGCCAGCAGCGTAGCTGGGACAGGGCCCTCCAGAGGGGGCTACACCTTC | CASSVAGTGPSRGGYTF
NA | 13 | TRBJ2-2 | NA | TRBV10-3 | TGTGCCATCAGAAAACAGGATCCCGGGGAGCTGTTTTTT | CAIRKQDPGELFF
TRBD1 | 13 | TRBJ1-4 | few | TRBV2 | TGTGCCAGCAAAGGGGGCCCCCGGACGGTATTATTTTTT | CASKGGPRTVLFF
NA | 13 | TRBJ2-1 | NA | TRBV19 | TGTGCCAGTAGGCTTGGGGCTTACAATGAGCAGTTCTTC | CASRLGAYNEQFF
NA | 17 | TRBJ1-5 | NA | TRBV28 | TGTGCCAGCAGGCCCGGACAGCCCCCGAGGATCAATCAGCCCCAGCATTTT | CASRPGQPPRINQPQHF
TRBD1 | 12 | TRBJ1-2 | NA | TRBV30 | TGTGTAGGGGACAGGGTCCCCTATGGCTACACCTTC | CVGDRVPYGYTF